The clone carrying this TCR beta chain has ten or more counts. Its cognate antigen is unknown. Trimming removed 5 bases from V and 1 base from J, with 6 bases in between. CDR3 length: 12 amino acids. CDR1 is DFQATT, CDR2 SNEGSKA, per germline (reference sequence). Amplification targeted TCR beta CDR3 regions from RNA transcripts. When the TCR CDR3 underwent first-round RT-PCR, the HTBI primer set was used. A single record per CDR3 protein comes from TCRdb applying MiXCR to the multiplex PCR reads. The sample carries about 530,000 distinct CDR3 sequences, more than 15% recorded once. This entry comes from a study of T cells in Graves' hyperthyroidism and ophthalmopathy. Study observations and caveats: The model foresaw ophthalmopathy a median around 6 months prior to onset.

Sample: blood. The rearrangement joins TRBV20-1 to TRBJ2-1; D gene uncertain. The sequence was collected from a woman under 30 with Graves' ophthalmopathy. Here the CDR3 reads CSAEGSYNEQFF. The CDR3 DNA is TGCAGTGCTGAAGGTTCCTACAATGAGCAGTTCTTC.